This T cell receptor beta chain originates from a study of vaccination and CD4 T cells after COVID-19. A note on this clonotype: The antigen remains unidentified.

Oncomine TCR Beta short-read sequencing was applied to DNA from cultured CD4+ T cells. TCRdb passed the PCR reads through MiXCR, listing each CDR3 protein once. This sample carries approximately 15,000 distinct CDR3 sequences, about 60% of them seen once, and the ten largest clones take 6.2%. The CDR3 sequence is 18 residues long. The V and J ends lost 1 base and 5 bases, in that order; junction bases with no gene match: 11. Germline CDR1 reads MNHNS; CDR2 reads SASEGT. Stated treatment: roughly ten-day PBMC culture with coronavirus spike peptide pools or control peptides (ViraFEST assay). Fresh medium (containing IL-2) replaced half the medium on days 3 and 7.

The receptor's source is a human donor who had recovered from COVID-19. The specimen was CD4+ T cells from blood, cultured in vitro. The chain joins TRBV6-1 to TRBJ2-5; 12 bases align to TRBD2. The CDR3 DNA reads TGTGCCAGCAGTGAAGTCCTAGCGGGAGGGCCTGAGTCGGAGACCCAGTACTTC. Translating it yields CASSEVLAGGPESETQYF.